Sequencing of this T cell receptor (beta chain) was carried out in a study of a mutant IDH1 vaccine in newly diagnosed glioma (dated by TCRdb to about 2021). In terms of the full investigation: Of the approximately 30 treated patients, about 62% were male and about 40% were female, and the mean age was roughly 38 years. Longitudinal TCRB deep sequencing was performed for about two dozen treated patients wherever samples were available for exploratory analyses. Peripheral blood was collected at six visits: V03 (baseline), V05, V07, V10, V12 and V13. Prior to enrollment, standard therapy consisting of radiotherapy alone, temozolomide alone, or radiochemotherapy with temozolomide had been administered to patients, with the combination being received by most patients.

A distance of 9 bases separates the germline ends of V and J, which lose 5 bases and 5 bases respectively. The CDR3 starts with the cysteine, ends with the phenylalanine, and has 12 residues. The entry retains the CDR3 DNA only, 36 bases that are in frame from base 1. The germline V gene (reference sequence) specifies SEHNR as CDR1 and FQNEAQ as CDR2. Library construction relied on the immunoSEQ multiplex PCR assay. Following the manufacturer's protocol, the hsTCRB Kit was used to amplify rearranged TCR beta chain sequences. An Illumina MiSeq was used to sequence the TCRB libraries. From the authors' description of their analysis: The proprietary platform of the kit vendor was used for demultiplexing, trimming and gene mapping. TCRdb stores this immuneACCESS table with in-frame sequences only. Part of the clones is absent; in the studies checked, under half of the shortfall reflects unresolved V genes, and no reason is known for the rest. Clone size and V and J calls were adopted from that table, with D and trimming inferred from the DNA. This sample is represented by tens of thousands of clones; 65% to 80% of them were singletons. Approximately 1.8% of the sample comes from the top ten.

Findings and caveats that apply to the study as a whole: Immune responses induced by the vaccine were seen in about 93% of patients across multiple MHC alleles. Selection of PBMC samples for TCRB deep sequencing was based on availability. It was noted by the authors that analyses of patient blood samples could not be reproduced owing to sample limitations. Changes in the top peripheral T cell clonotypes picked up by TCRB sequencing did not appear to be linked to pseudoprogression.

The time point label on this specimen signifies: baseline, week 1 (first vaccination visit). What the treatment or condition label conveys for this sample: pre-vaccination baseline after standard-of-care therapy. All donors had newly diagnosed IDH1-mutant astrocytomas of WHO grade 3 or 4 that showed loss of nuclear ATRX. The samples were drawn from NOA16, a multicentre, single-arm, open-label phase I trial in Germany that tested a mutant IDH1 peptide vaccine in humans for the first time. Visit V03 blood draws served as the baseline sample for immunogenicity testing. The DNeasy Blood and Tissue Kit was used to extract genomic DNA from EDTA blood for TCRB sequencing. About this clone itself: Its binding antigen is unknown. Base quality data are lacking; no much larger clone is found one base away.

The TCR originated in a woman in her forties with glioma. The rearranged chain carries TRBV7-9 and TRBJ2-5; no confident D gene assignment can be made. This specimen was PBMCs, taken from a glioma patient treated with radiotherapy, temozolomide or both. In nucleotide form, the sequence is TGTGCCAGCAGCGTCCAAGTGGAGACCCAGTACTTC. Its translation is CASSVQVETQYF.